The 9 T cell receptor beta chains reported below all come from one sample, sequenced in a study of cytomegalovirus exposure and HLA in healthy donors. Primers: 60 Vbeta forward and 13 Jbeta reverse. The data were produced by immunoSEQ multiplex PCR, yet TCRdb's version contains in-frame clones alone and is incomplete. The data hold more than 150,000 clones, with around 77% observed a single time. The sample comprised PBMCs. These TCRs come from a man between 35 and 55 years old in good health and CMV-seronegative.

In the case of this clone: The junction does not match germline at one end; this may be a read error. The V call is TRBV7-9, the J call TRBJ1-2, with D possibly being TRBD1 (5 bases). CDR1 is SEHNR, CDR2 FQNEAQ, per germline (reference sequence). The CDR3 spans 12 residues. This CDR3 is CSSSFHGGGYTF. DNA for the CDR3: TGTTCCAGCAGCTTCCACGGGGGTGGCTACACCTTC.

This chain links TRBV28 with TRBJ1-4, with TRBD1 matching 7 bases. The V gene end was trimmed by 3 bases and the J gene end by 5 bases; junction bases not matched to a gene: 6. The length of the CDR3 is 15 residues. Germline V gene sequence: CDR1 MDHEN, CDR2 SYDVKM. CDR3 residues: CASSFLDRINEKLFF. CDR3 bases: TGTGCCAGCAGTTTCCTGGACAGGATAAATGAAAAACTGTTTTTT.

V usage is TRBV5-6 and J usage is TRBJ1-3, with D hard to call. The CDR3 consists of 15 residues. Per germline, CDR1 SGHDT and CDR2 YYEEEE. The germline V and J ends were trimmed by 0 bases and 0 bases, with 7 bases remaining between them. CDR3 in DNA: TGTGCCAGCAGCTTGGGGCAAATCTCTGGAAACACCATATATTTT. Its translation: CASSLGQISGNTIYF. The full variable domain, its missing parts supplied by reference TRBV5-6 and TRBJ1-3, is DAGVTQSPTHLIKTRGQQVTLRCSPKSGHDTVSWYQQALGQGPQFIFQYYEEEERQRGNFPDRFSGHQFPNYSSELNVNALLLGDSALYLCASSLGQISGNTIYFGEGSWLTVV.

The genes are TRBV10-2 and TRBJ2-7; 14 bases are a match to TRBD2. Germline trimming cut 6 bases from V and 3 bases from J; bases unmatched to any gene: 4. CDR3 size: 15 residues. The germline V gene encodes CDR1 WSHSY and CDR2 SAAADI. The CDR3 here is CASSYGTSGSYEQYF. The DNA of the CDR3 is TGCGCCAGCAGCTACGGGACTAGCGGGAGCTACGAGCAGTACTTC.

In nucleotides, the CDR3 is TGCGCCAGCAGCTTGGGCAGGCTGTACGAGCAGTACTTC. Its protein product is CASSLGRLYEQYF. The chain recombines TRBV5-1 with TRBJ2-7, with D uncertain. V shed 0 bases and J shed 4 bases, with 8 bases lying between them. Germline loops: CDR1 SGHRS, CDR2 YFSETQ. CDR3 size: 13 residues.

The chain combines TRBV28 with TRBJ2-7; 10 bases map to TRBD1. Germline V gene data show CDR1 as MDHEN and CDR2 as SYDVKM. J was trimmed by 5 bases and V by 5 bases; bases with no gene match: 9. CDR3 length: 15 residues. The CDR3 DNA follows: TGTGCCAGCAGTCCCGAGGGACAGGGGATCCACGAGCAGTACTTC. Translated, it gives CASSPEGQGIHEQYF.

The chain carries TRBV9 and TRBJ2-2, with D possibly being TRBD1 (6 bases). There are 15 residues in the CDR3. Trimming left V 7 bases short and J 2 bases short, with 15 bases between. The V gene's germline CDR1 is SGDLS and CDR2 YYNGEE. CDR3 region: CASGMRQVNTGELFF. The CDR3 coding sequence is TGTGCCAGCGGGATGAGACAGGTCAACACCGGGGAGCTGTTTTTT.

The rearrangement uses TRBV7-9 and TRBJ2-1; 7 nucleotides line up with TRBD2. With V trimmed by 5 bases and J by 7 bases, 17 bases remained unmatched. From germline, CDR1 is SEHNR and CDR2 FQNEAQ (reference sequence). CDR3 length: 17 residues. The CDR3: CASSPSLGGSLWNEQFF. The CDR3 nucleotides read TGTGCCAGCAGCCCCTCACTTGGCGGGAGCTTATGGAATGAGCAGTTCTTC.

The chain couples TRBV2 to TRBJ1-6, with TRBD1 identical over 8 bases. CDR3 size: 13 residues. V lost 9 bases, J lost 10 bases, and 8 bases stayed unmatched. Germline CDR1 is SNHLY and CDR2 is FYNNEI. The CDR3 protein is CASGQGTRSPLHF. For the CDR3, the DNA is TGTGCCAGTGGACAGGGTACGCGCTCACCCCTCCACTTT.